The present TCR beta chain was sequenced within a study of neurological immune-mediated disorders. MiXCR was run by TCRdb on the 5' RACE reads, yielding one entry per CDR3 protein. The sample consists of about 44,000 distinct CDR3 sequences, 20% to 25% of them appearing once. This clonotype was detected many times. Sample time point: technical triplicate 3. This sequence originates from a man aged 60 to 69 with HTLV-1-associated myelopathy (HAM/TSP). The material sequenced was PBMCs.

CDR3 nucleotides: TGCGCCAGCAGTGCCGAGGTAGCGACGGACTCCTACGAGCAGTACTTC. Translation: CASSAEVATDSYEQYF. V is TRBV10-1 and J is TRBJ2-7; TRBD2 might be the D (5 bases). The length of the CDR3 is 16 residues. The V end was cut by 4 bases, the J end by 0 bases, with 16 bases between. The V gene's germline CDR1 is WNHNN and CDR2 SYGVQD (reference sequence).